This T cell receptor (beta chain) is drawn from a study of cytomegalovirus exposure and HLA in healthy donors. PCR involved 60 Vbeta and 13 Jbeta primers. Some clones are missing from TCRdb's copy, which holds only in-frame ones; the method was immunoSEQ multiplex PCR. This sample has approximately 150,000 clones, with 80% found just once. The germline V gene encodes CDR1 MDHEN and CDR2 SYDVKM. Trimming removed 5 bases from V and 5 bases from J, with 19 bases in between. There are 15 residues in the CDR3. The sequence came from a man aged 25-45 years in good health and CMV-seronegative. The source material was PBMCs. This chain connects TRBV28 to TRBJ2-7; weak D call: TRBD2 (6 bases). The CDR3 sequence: CASSRRLVSSHEQYF. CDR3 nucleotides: TGTGCCAGCAGTCGACGACTAGTCAGTTCCCACGAGCAGTACTTC.